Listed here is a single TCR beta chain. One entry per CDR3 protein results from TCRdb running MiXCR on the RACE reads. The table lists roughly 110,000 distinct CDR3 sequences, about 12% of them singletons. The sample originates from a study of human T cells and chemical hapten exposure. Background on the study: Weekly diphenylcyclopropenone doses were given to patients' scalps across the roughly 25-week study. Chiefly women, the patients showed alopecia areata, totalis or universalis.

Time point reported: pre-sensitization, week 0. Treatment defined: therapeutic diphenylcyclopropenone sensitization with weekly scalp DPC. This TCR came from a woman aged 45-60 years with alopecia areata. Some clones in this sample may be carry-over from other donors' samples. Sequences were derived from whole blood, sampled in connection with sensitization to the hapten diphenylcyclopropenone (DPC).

CDR3 sequence (DNA): TGTGCCATCAGTTGGACAGACAACACTGAAGCTTTCTTT. This encodes CAISWTDNTEAFF. The rearrangement links TRBV10-3 to TRBJ1-1; possibly TRBD1 for D (6 bases). Trimming shortened V by 5 bases and J by 2 bases, and 9 bases separated the two germline ends. The CDR3 spans 13 residues. CDR1 and CDR2 (germline): ENHRY, SYGVKD.